These 5 T cell receptor beta chains share one sample of origin, sequenced in a study of blood T cells in healthy people across ages. A second PCR of about 6 to 11 cycles used a sample-barcoded 5' primer and a J-beta primer mix. Via MiXCR, TCRdb re-called the 5' RACE reads, giving one row per CDR3 protein. Of about 1,000,000 distinct CDR3 sequences listed, roughly 45% were seen once; the top ten hold 15% to 20%. Sequenced material: blood. The receptors come from a woman between 55 and 75 years old in good health.

This chain connects TRBV3-1 to TRBJ2-5; TRBD1 is a possible D gene (5 bases). The V end lost 2 bases, the J end lost 3 bases, and 7 bases lay between the germline ends. This CDR3 spans 13 amino acids. The germline gives CDR1 LGHDT, CDR2 YNNKEL (reference sequence). CDR3 protein: CASSQQTEETQYF. The CDR3 bases are TGTGCCAGCAGCCAACAGACAGAAGAGACCCAGTACTTC.

Remarks on this clonotype: One end of the junction fails to match germline, which may point to a read error. The gene calls are TRBV15 and TRBJ2-1; possible D gene TRBD2, 5 bases. The CDR3 is 17 amino acids. Germline-derived CDR1 and CDR2 are LNHNV and YYDKDF (reference sequence). CDR3 amino acids: CAASSLKREPSYNEQFF. CDR3 sequence (DNA): TGTGCCGCCAGCAGCTTAAAACGGGAACCCTCCTACAATGAGCAGTTCTTC.

The chain employs TRBV9 and TRBJ2-7; 9 nucleotides match TRBD2. J was trimmed by 7 bases and V by 2 bases; bases with no gene match: 4. The germline V gene encodes CDR1 SGDLS and CDR2 YYNGEE. The CDR3 length is 13 residues. The CDR3 DNA follows: TGTGCCAGCAGCGTTAGACTAGCGGATGAGCAGTACTTC. Its translation is CASSVRLADEQYF.

The V and J genes are TRBV6-2 or TRBV6-3 and TRBJ2-7; unclear D gene. Trimming shortened V by 4 bases and J by 2 bases, and 12 bases separated the two germline ends. Per germline, CDR1 MNHEY and CDR2 SVGEGT. This CDR3 comprises 14 residues. The CDR3 region is CASSSTIPPYEQYF. The CDR3 DNA is TGTGCCAGCAGTTCCACTATACCCCCCTACGAGCAGTACTTC.

This clonotype appeared a few times. The chain has TRBV9 and TRBJ2-5, with TRBD2 matching 11 bases. Trimming removed 5 bases from V and 3 bases from J; junction bases left unmatched: 0. Germline V gene data show CDR1 as SGDLS and CDR2 as YYNGEE. The CDR3 has 13 residues. The CDR3 here is CASRGLAEETQYF. For the CDR3, the DNA is TGTGCCAGCAGGGGACTAGCGGAAGAGACCCAGTACTTC. The whole variable domain, filled in from reference TRBV9 and TRBJ2-5, reads DSGVTQTPKHLITATGQRVTLRCSPRSGDLSVYWYQQSLDQGLQFLIQYYNGEERAKGNILERFSAQQFPDLHSELNLSSLELGDSALYFCASRGLAEETQYFGPGTRLLVL.